Below are 18 T cell receptor beta chains sequenced from a single sample in a study of control samples from healthy donors and cancer patients. Sequenced by immunoSEQ multiplex PCR; TCRdb stores in-frame clones only, minus some. The table lists about 78,000 clones, approximately 88% of them singletons. The sequencing input was blood. The source is a woman aged 60-70 years in good health.

V and J are TRBV21-1 and TRBJ1-2. TRBV21-1 is a listed pseudogene. The CDR3 is 14 residues long. The CDR3 here is CASSKAGLNYGYTF. The DNA for the CDR3 is TGTGCCAGCAGCAAAGCCGGTCTAAACTATGGCTACACCTTC.

The chain combines TRBV3-1 (or the pseudogene TRBV3-2) with TRBJ2-2; D uncertain. In germline, CDR1 is LGHDT, CDR2 YNNKEL (reference sequence). The CDR3 consists of 13 residues. The V gene lost 0 bases and the J gene lost 7 bases, with 6 bases spanning the gap. The CDR3, as DNA: TGTGCCAGCAGCCAAGAAGGTATCGGGGAGCTGTTTTTT. It yields the protein CASSQEGIGELFF.

V usage is TRBV6-1 and J usage is TRBJ1-5, with D perhaps TRBD1 (6 bases). The V end was cut by 4 bases, the J end by 0 bases, with 13 bases between. From germline, CDR1 is MNHNS and CDR2 SASEGT. The CDR3 extends over 16 amino acids. CDR3: CASSAQGPLSNQPQHF. The DNA of the CDR3 is TGTGCCAGCAGTGCACAGGGCCCCCTTAGCAATCAGCCCCAGCATTTT.

The chain recombines TRBV10-3 with TRBJ2-7; D is undetermined. Germline V gene data show CDR1 as ENHRY and CDR2 as SYGVKD. V lost 10 bases and J 0 bases, leaving 10 bases between the germline ends. The CDR3 consists of 12 residues. CDR3 DNA sequence: TGTGCCACCGCCTCGACCTCCTACGAGCAGTACTTC. Protein sequence: CATASTSYEQYF.

V gene TRBV18 combines with J gene TRBJ2-7; 8 nucleotides line up with TRBD1. This CDR3 contains 15 residues. The germline V gene has CDR1 KGHSH and CDR2 LQKENI. V was pared by 4 bases and J by 1 base, with 6 bases of the junction left unmatched. CDR3 sequence reads: CASSQPGQASYEQYF. The CDR3 coding sequence is TGTGCCAGCTCACAACCGGGACAGGCATCCTACGAGCAGTACTTC. The whole variable domain, filled in from reference TRBV18 and TRBJ2-7, reads NAGVMQNPRHLVRRRGQEARLRCSPMKGHSHVYWYRQLPEEGLKFMVYLQKENIIDESGMPKERFSAEFPKEGPSILRIQQVVRGDSAAYFCASSQPGQASYEQYFGPGTRLTVT.

The V call is TRBV7-2, the J call TRBJ1-1; D might be TRBD1 (6 bases). The V and J ends lost 2 bases and 4 bases respectively, with 11 bases between them. Looked up from germline, CDR1 is SGHTA and CDR2 is FQGNSA. The CDR3 runs to 14 residues. Here the CDR3 reads CASSLTGWGTEAFF. In nucleotides, the CDR3 is TGTGCCAGCAGCTTAACAGGGTGGGGCACTGAAGCTTTCTTT.

The chain links TRBV7-9 to TRBJ2-2; 8 bases line up with TRBD1. CDR1 SEHNR and CDR2 FQNEAQ come from the germline V gene (reference sequence). This CDR3 spans 19 amino acids. V lost 10 bases to trimming and J lost 0 bases; unmatched junction nucleotides: 19. CDR3 DNA sequence: TGTGCCAACGGCTTTGACAAAGGGACAGGTTCCGCGAACACCGGGGAGCTGTTTTTT. Translation gives CANGFDKGTGSANTGELFF.

The chain recombines TRBV19 with TRBJ2-3, with 9 bases lining up with TRBD2. This CDR3 spans 18 amino acids. Looked up from germline, CDR1 is LNHDA and CDR2 is SQIVND (reference sequence). Germline trimming cut 0 bases from V and 2 bases from J; bases unmatched to any gene: 9. The CDR3 nucleotides read TGTGCCAGTAGTATAGATCTCTGGGTAGCGGGAGCCACAGATACGCAGTATTTT. It is translated as CASSIDLWVAGATDTQYF.

Note on this clone: The same CDR3 can be traced to other DNA sequences in this sample. The rearrangement joins TRBV28 to TRBJ2-4; no definite D call. Per germline, CDR1 MDHEN and CDR2 SYDVKM. This CDR3 region has 14 residues. The V end was cut by 2 bases, the J end by 0 bases, with 5 bases between. This CDR3 is CASSLALAKNIQYF. The CDR3 coding sequence is TGTGCCAGCAGTTTAGCCCTAGCCAAAAACATTCAGTACTTC. Full variable domain (missing parts from reference TRBV28 and TRBJ2-4): DVKVTQSSRYLVKRTGEKVFLECVQDMDHENMFWYRQDPGLGLRLIYFSYDVKMKEKGDIPEGYSVSREKKERFSLILESASTNQTSMYLCASSLALAKNIQYFGAGTRLSVL.

This clone appeared once. Its ends do not fully match the called genes, so a read error is possible. The sample has other DNA sequences that encode this CDR3 too. The chain uses TRBV27 and TRBJ1-1, with D unresolved. This CDR3 region has 15 residues. The germline V gene encodes CDR1 MNHEY and CDR2 SMNVEV (reference sequence). CDR3 amino acids: CASSLFGTLNTEAFF. The CDR3, as DNA: TGTGCCAGCAGTTTATTCGGCACATTGAACACCGAAGCTTTCTTT.

This chain uses TRBV4-3 with TRBJ1-3; D gene ambiguous. Germline CDR1 and CDR2: LGHNA and YSLEER. With 0 bases removed from V and 0 bases from J, the gap between germline ends came to 6 bases. The CDR3 runs to 15 residues. Here the CDR3 DNA reads TGCGCCAGCAGCCAAGAACCGAGCTCTGGAAACACCATATATTTT. Protein sequence: CASSQEPSSGNTIYF.

The chain combines TRBV12-3 or TRBV12-4 with TRBJ1-2; D is undetermined. V lost 7 bases to trimming and J lost 5 bases, with 14 bases between them. This CDR3 contains 13 residues. CDR3 region: CASTSPRGYGYTF. As DNA, the CDR3 is TGTGCCAGCACCTCACCCCGGGGATATGGCTACACCTTC.

The CDR3 region has the DNA TGTGCCAGCAGTCAGCGGGAGGCCCCCTGGGATACGCAGTATTTT. Its translation: CASSQREAPWDTQYF. The chain recombines TRBV7-2 with TRBJ2-3, with 9 positions matching TRBD2. The CDR3 is 15 amino acids. With 6 bases clipped from V and 6 bases from J, the junction kept 10 bases outside the gene matches. Per the germline V gene, CDR1 is SGHTA and CDR2 is FQGNSA.

The CDR3 DNA follows: TGTGCCAGTAGTGAACAGGGGGTTGAGACCCAGTACTTC. Residues: CASSEQGVETQYF. This chain connects TRBV19 to TRBJ2-5, with 8 nucleotides matching TRBD1. CDR1 and CDR2 (germline): LNHDA, SQIVND (reference sequence). V lost 5 bases, J lost 5 bases, and 4 bases stayed unmatched. The length of the CDR3 is 13 residues.

Here the CDR3 reads CSASHRPGGQSNYGYTF. For the CDR3, the DNA is TGCAGTGCTAGTCATCGTCCGGGAGGACAGTCTAACTATGGCTACACCTTC. The chain carries TRBV20-1 and TRBJ1-2, with a possible D match to TRBD1 (6 bases). The CDR3 runs to 17 residues. Germline V CDR1 and CDR2: DFQATT, SNEGSKA (reference sequence). V lost 3 bases to trimming and J lost 0 bases, with 20 bases between them.

This sequence joins TRBV7-2 and TRBJ2-4; D possibly corresponds to TRBD1 (5 bases). CDR1 SGHTA and CDR2 FQGNSA come from the germline V gene. V lost 1 base and J 8 bases, leaving 15 bases between the germline ends. The CDR3 is 15 amino acids. CDR3 residues: CASSLVQGPPYIQYF. As DNA, the CDR3 is TGTGCCAGCAGCTTAGTCCAGGGTCCACCCTACATTCAGTACTTC.

This chain links TRBV4-2 with TRBJ2-3; 9 nucleotides agree with TRBD2. Germline V gene sequence: CDR1 LGHNA, CDR2 YNFKEQ. This CDR3 spans 16 amino acids. V trimming: 4 bases; J trimming: 4 bases; junction bases outside the gene matches: 9. The chain's CDR3 is CASSPKGSGSADTQYF. CDR3 nucleotide sequence: TGTGCCAGCAGCCCCAAGGGTAGCGGGAGTGCAGATACGCAGTATTTT.

The V and J genes are TRBV3-1 (or the pseudogene TRBV3-2) and TRBJ2-7; TRBD2 aligns across 13 bases. CDR1 LGHDT and CDR2 YNNKEL come from the germline V gene (reference sequence). The CDR3 is 17 residues long. The trim removed 0 bases at V and 5 bases at J, leaving 7 bases unmatched. CDR3 sequence: CASSQDRTSGRVNEQYF. CDR3 nucleotides: TGTGCCAGCAGCCAAGATCGTACTAGCGGGAGGGTAAACGAGCAGTACTTC.